What follows is one T cell receptor (beta chain) and its context. The data belong to a study of shared clonotypes between healthy human individuals. Study-wide context: Plates per donor: three CD4 naive, three CD4 memory, two CD8 naive, one CD8 memory.

The ends lost 5 bases at V and 8 bases at J; junction bases unmatched: 10. CDR1 and CDR2 (germline): SGHAT, FQNNGV. There are 15 residues in the CDR3. Data came from immunoSEQ multiplex PCR; TCRdb stores just in-frame clones and leaves some out. The sample yields 650,000 to 750,000 clones, 60% to 80% seen once. This chain uses TRBV11-2 with TRBJ1-4; TRBD1 agrees at 8 bases. Sequenced sample: memory CD4+ T cells sorted from blood. Subset meaning: CD45RA-negative fraction. This sequence originates from a woman aged 30 to 39 in good health. In nucleotides, the CDR3 is TGTGCCAGCAGCCCACTGACAGGGGCGGGGGAAAAACTGTTTTTT. Translation: CASSPLTGAGEKLFF. Together with reference TRBV11-2 and TRBJ1-4, the CDR3 gives the full variable domain: EAGVAQSPRYKIIEKRQSVAFWCNPISGHATLYWYQQILGQGPKLLIQFQNNGVVDDSQLPKDRFSAERLKGVDSTLKIQPAKLEDSAVYLCASSPLTGAGEKLFFGSGTQLSVL.